This is a list of T cell receptor beta chains from one sample in a study of T cells after yellow fever vaccination. TCRdb recomputed calls from the 5' RACE reads with MiXCR, one row per CDR3 protein. The sample lists hundreds of thousands of distinct CDR3 sequences; less than 4.5% were seen once. The sample was PBMCs, taken on the day of the yellow fever booster vaccination. The receptor source for this set is a man between 18 and 29 years old who received the YFV17D yellow fever vaccine. Both conserved end residues are part of each CDR3. A D gene is named only where the DNA matches it firmly. Clone size is stated in some rows and not others, as once, few, many or a class when expanded.

D	V	size	J	DNA	CDR3
TRBD1	TRBV19	-	TRBJ2-5	TGTGCCACCAGGGGAACAGGGGAGGAGACCCAGTACTTC	CATRGTGEETQYF
-	TRBV7-9	-	TRBJ1-3	TGTGCCAGCAGCTTCCCAACCGCTCTAAGAAACACCATATATTTT	CASSFPTALRNTIYF
TRBD2	TRBV9	-	TRBJ2-1	TGTGCCAGCAGCGTAGGTGTATTAGCGGGGGGGCTCAATGAGCAGTTCTTC	CASSVGVLAGGLNEQFF
-	TRBV11-2	-	TRBJ2-1	TGTGCCAGCAGCTTGACAGTTAGGCACAATGAGCAGTTCTTC	CASSLTVRHNEQFF
-	TRBV28	-	TRBJ1-1	TGTGCCAGCAGTTATGCCCGGACGAACACTGAAGCTTTCTTT	CASSYARTNTEAFF
-	TRBV7-9	many	TRBJ1-4	TGTGCCAGCAGCTTACCCCCGGGACCAACTAATGAAAAACTGTTTTTT	CASSLPPGPTNEKLFF
TRBD1	TRBV7-7	many	TRBJ2-1	TGTGCTAGCAGCGAGAGACAGGGCATGGAGCAGTTCTTC	CASSERQGMEQFF
-	TRBV20-1	few	TRBJ1-1	TGCAGTGCTAGAATAGTACAGGGGAACACTGAAGCTTTCTTT	CSARIVQGNTEAFF
-	TRBV12-3/TRBV12-4	-	TRBJ2-7	TGTGCCAGCGGCCCCAGGACGGGGGATTACGAGCAGTACTTC	CASGPRTGDYEQYF
TRBD2	TRBV5-5	many	TRBJ2-1	TGTGCCAGCAGCTTTCTTAGCGGGGGGATCAATGAGCAGTTCTTC	CASSFLSGGINEQFF
-	TRBV12-3/TRBV12-4	few	TRBJ2-7	TGTGCCAGCAGGTCGGGGGCCGCAACCTACGAGCAGTACTTC	CASRSGAATYEQYF
-	TRBV12-3/TRBV12-4	many	TRBJ1-3	TGTGCCAGCTTCTATTGGGGGGTTGGAAACACCATATATTTT	CASFYWGVGNTIYF
-	TRBV5-1	-	TRBJ1-6	TGCGCCAGCAGCCAAGGACAGCAAAGCTCCTATAATTCACCCCTCCACTTT	CASSQGQQSSYNSPLHF
-	TRBV28	many	TRBJ2-1	TGTGCCAGCAGGACCAGGTACGAGCAGTTCTTC	CASRTRYEQFF
-	TRBV20-1	-	TRBJ1-1	TGCAGTGCTAGACCGACCAGTCAGGCTACGAAGAACACTGAAGCTTTCTTT	CSARPTSQATKNTEAFF
TRBD1	TRBV5-1	many	TRBJ2-5	TGCGCCAGCAGCCGGGACAGTCGGGGTCAAGAGACCCAGTACTTC	CASSRDSRGQETQYF
TRBD1	TRBV6-5	-	TRBJ1-1	TGTGCCAGCAGAAACGGACAGGAGATAGAAGCTTTCTTT	CASRNGQEIEAFF
-	TRBV7-2	many	TRBJ1-6	TGTGCCAGCAGCTTAAGATGGCAAGGATTGTGGCCCCTCCACTTT	CASSLRWQGLWPLHF
-	TRBV12-3/TRBV12-4	many	TRBJ2-1	TGTGCCAGCAGTTGGGTTCCCGATGAGCAGTTCTTC	CASSWVPDEQFF
-	TRBV5-1	few	TRBJ1-6	TGCGCCAGCAGCTTGGTCGGGGGGAGGTATAATTCACCCCTCCACTTT	CASSLVGGRYNSPLHF
-	TRBV12-3/TRBV12-4	few	TRBJ1-1	TGTGCCAGCACCCCGGCAGCAGTGAACACTGAAGCTTTCTTT	CASTPAAVNTEAFF
-	TRBV9	many	TRBJ1-4	TGTGCCAGCAGCGTAGACGGAGAGCCTGAAAAACTGTTTTTT	CASSVDGEPEKLFF
TRBD1	TRBV5-1	few	TRBJ1-2	TGCGCCAGCAGCCCGGCGGACAGGGCTGGCTACACCTTC	CASSPADRAGYTF
-	TRBV11-2	-	TRBJ2-2	TGTGCCAGCAGCCCCGAGGGCACACGGCAAACCGGGGAGCTGTTTTTT	CASSPEGTRQTGELFF
-	TRBV18	-	TRBJ1-1	TGTGCCAGCTCGCGTGGGACACGGGACCGACACACTGAAGCTTTCTTT	CASSRGTRDRHTEAFF
-	TRBV2	many	TRBJ2-3	TGTGCCGCGGAGTCGGAGGATACTCAGGGTACGCAGTATTTT	CAAESEDTQGTQYF
TRBD1	TRBV7-2	few	TRBJ1-1	TGTGCCAGCAGCGACAGGGCTCGGGGAACTGAAGCTTTCTTT	CASSDRARGTEAFF
-	TRBV19	-	TRBJ2-3	TGTGCCGCCGGAACGTCAGATACGCAGTATTTT	CAAGTSDTQYF
-	TRBV12-3/TRBV12-4	few	TRBJ1-2	TGTGCCAGCAGAGCGTCGGGAATTGGCTATGGCTACACCTTC	CASRASGIGYGYTF
-	TRBV12-3/TRBV12-4	many	TRBJ1-3	TGTGCCAGCAGTTTAGATCTGCAGACCAGAAACACCATATATTTT	CASSLDLQTRNTIYF
-	TRBV4-3	-	TRBJ1-5	TGCGCCAGCAGCCGGGATGTTAGCAATCAGCCCCAGCATTTT	CASSRDVSNQPQHF
TRBD1	TRBV5-1	few	TRBJ1-4	TGCGCCAGCAGCTTGGCTGGGACAGCAGATGAAAAACTGTTTTTT	CASSLAGTADEKLFF
-	TRBV9	few	TRBJ2-1	TGTGCCAGCAGCGGGACAGCTTCCTACAATGAGCAGTTCTTC	CASSGTASYNEQFF
-	TRBV5-4	few	TRBJ2-7	TGTGCCAGCAGCTCGGGACCGTACGAGCAGTACTTC	CASSSGPYEQYF
TRBD2	TRBV5-1	many	TRBJ2-3	TGCGCCAGCAGCTTGGAACCTAGCGGGGGGGGGACAGATACGCAGTATTTT	CASSLEPSGGGTDTQYF
-	TRBV12-3/TRBV12-4	few	TRBJ2-6	TGTGCCAGCAGAACTTTTCGCTCTGGGGCCAACGTCCTGACTTTC	CASRTFRSGANVLTF
-	TRBV29-1	-	TRBJ2-1	TGCAGCGTTGGCAGGGGGGGCTACAATGAGCAGTTCTTC	CSVGRGGYNEQFF
-	TRBV12-3/TRBV12-4	few	TRBJ2-2	TGTGCCAGCAGACCAACAGGGACGGGCACCGGGGAGCTGTTTTTT	CASRPTGTGTGELFF
-	TRBV14	-	TRBJ2-3	TGTGCCAGCAGCCAAGAATGGCCTAGCCCTTATACGCAGTATTTT	CASSQEWPSPYTQYF
-	TRBV24-1	many	TRBJ2-6	TGTGCCACCAGTGATGGCAGGAATGGGGCCAACGTCCTGACTTTC	CATSDGRNGANVLTF